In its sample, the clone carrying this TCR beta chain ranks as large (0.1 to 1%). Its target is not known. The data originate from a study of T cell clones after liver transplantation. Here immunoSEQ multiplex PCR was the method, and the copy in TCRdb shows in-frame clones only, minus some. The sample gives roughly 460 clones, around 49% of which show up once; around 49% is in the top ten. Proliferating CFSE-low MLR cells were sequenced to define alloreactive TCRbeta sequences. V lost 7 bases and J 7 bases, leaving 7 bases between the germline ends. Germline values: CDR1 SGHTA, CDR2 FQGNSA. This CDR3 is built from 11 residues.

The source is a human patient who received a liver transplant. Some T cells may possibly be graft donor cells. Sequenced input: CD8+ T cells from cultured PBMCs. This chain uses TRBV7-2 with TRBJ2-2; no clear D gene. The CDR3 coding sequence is TGTGCCAGCATCTCCGGCGGGGAGCTGTTTTTT. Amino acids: CASISGGELFF.